Sequencing of this TCR beta chain was carried out in a study of OX40 agonist ivuxolimab in advanced cancers. This clone has more than one count but fewer than ten. The antigen remains unidentified. Trimming took 4 bases from V and 4 from J, leaving 7 bases between them. The length of the CDR3 is 12 residues. Germline values: CDR1 SNHLY, CDR2 FYNNEI. Assay used: immunoSEQ multiplex PCR; TCRdb lists only in-frame clones, some missing. This sample has about 73,000 clones, with around 86% found just once. Regarding the study as a whole: Researchers report that CD8+ T cells had, on average, more expanded clones than CD4+.

This clonotype was sampled from an adult with an advanced solid tumor such as melanoma, head and neck, liver or kidney cancer. This rearrangement joins TRBV2 to TRBJ1-2; D ambiguous. This sample comprised CD4+ or CD8+ T cells sorted from blood, obtained in a trial of the OX40 agonist ivuxolimab. In DNA form, the CDR3 reads TGTGCCAGCAGTGGACAAGGCTATGGCTACACCTTC. It encodes CASSGQGYGYTF. Drawing the rest from reference TRBV2 and TRBJ1-2, the complete variable domain is EPEVTQTPSHQVTQMGQEVILRCVPISNHLYFYWYRQILGQKVEFLVSFYNNEISEKSEIFDDQFSVERPDGSNFTLKIRSTKLEDSAMYFCASSGQGYGYTFGSGTRLTVV.